Presented here are 3 T cell receptor beta chains from one specimen sequenced in a study of blood T cell repertoires in COVID-19. Assay: immunoSEQ multiplex PCR; the TCRdb copy retains only in-frame clones and omits some. There are over 250,000 clones in the sample; 75% to 90% occur only once, and roughly 14% lies in the top ten. Sequencing was done on a sample of peripheral blood. The source of these receptors is a woman in her 70s with COVID-19, enrolled during active disease.

This sequence joins TRBV5-5 and TRBJ2-1; 7 nucleotides agree with TRBD1. The ends lost 3 bases at V and 0 bases at J; junction bases unmatched: 3. CDR1 SGHKS and CDR2 YYEKEE come from the germline V gene (reference sequence). This CDR3 has 15 amino acids. The CDR3 region has the DNA TGTGCCAGCAGCTCCGGGACAGCCTCCTACAATGAGCAGTTCTTC. Protein sequence: CASSSGTASYNEQFF.

The rearrangement joins TRBV7-6 to TRBJ1-3; D gene ambiguous. This CDR3 spans 16 amino acids. The V end lost 1 base, the J end lost 0 bases, and 10 bases lay between the germline ends. Germline CDR1 reads SGHVS; CDR2 reads FNYEAQ. CDR3 in amino acids: CASSLEARHSGNTIYF. In DNA, the CDR3 is TGTGCCAGCAGCTTAGAGGCCAGACACTCTGGAAACACCATATATTTT.

This clone was found a few times. This chain joins TRBV6-2 or TRBV6-3 and TRBJ2-1, with 13 bases that match TRBD2. This CDR3 spans 16 amino acids. The V gene's germline CDR1 is MNHEY and CDR2 SVGEGT. J gave up 4 bases and V 5 bases, and 5 bases lay outside the gene matches. The CDR3 nucleotides are TGTGCCAGCAGTACTAGCGGGGGGGGTCGATACAATGAGCAGTTCTTC. This gives the protein CASSTSGGGRYNEQFF.